This TCR beta chain was recovered during a study of vaccination effects on CD4 cells after COVID-19. Study-level background: Participants got two doses of BNT162b2 or mRNA-1273 vaccine.

Germline V gene sequence: CDR1 MNHEY, CDR2 SMNVEV (reference sequence). With 2 bases clipped from V and 2 bases from J, the junction kept 9 bases outside the gene matches. This CDR3 contains 18 residues. Sequencing was preceded by expansion of antigen-specific CD4+ T cells with viral peptide pools in the ViraFEST assay. Following culture for 9 to 11 days, CD4+ T cells were isolated. Recipients of the vaccine had no prior SARS-CoV-2 infection and negative nucleocapsid antibodies. Half-medium exchanges with IL-2 medium took place on days 3 and 7. Turning to this clone: The target antigen is unknown.

Here immunoSEQ multiplex PCR was the method, and the copy in TCRdb shows in-frame clones only, minus some. This sample has 20,000 to 25,000 clones, with around 80% found just once. The study, taken as a whole, reports: Vaccine- and infection-induced clones showed marked clonal contraction late following vaccination. In vaccinees who were healthy, merely 1 out of 255 vaccine-induced clones cross-reacted with common cold coronaviruses.

This clonotype was obtained from a human donor who received a COVID-19 vaccine. This chain links TRBV27 with TRBJ2-1; 10 nucleotides match TRBD2. The starting material was CD4+ T cells from PBMCs cultured with HCoV-NL63 spike peptides, obtained before COVID-19 vaccination. CDR3: CASSLGASGSLTYNEQFF. CDR3 bases: TGTGCCAGCAGTTTAGGAGCTAGCGGGAGTTTAACCTACAATGAGCAGTTCTTC.